This TCR beta chain emerged from a study of identical twins. Addition of a universal primer site occurred through template switching, and cDNA carried unique molecular identifiers. One entry per CDR3 protein, called by TCRdb with MiXCR from the 5' RACE reads. This sample has 450,000 or so distinct CDR3 sequences, with less than 20% found just once. Germline V gene lookup returns CDR1 KGHDR and CDR2 SFDVKD. The CDR3 length is 16 residues. The V segment lost 5 bases and the J segment 2 bases; nucleotides outside the gene matches: 9. Donors uniformly comprised healthy Caucasians. Overall study results and limits: Invariant MAIT and iNKT cells are populations that could partly confound zero-insertion analyses.

In the case of this clonotype: What it binds is not known.

The sequence was collected from a man in his forties or fifties in good health. The chain combines TRBV24-1 with TRBJ2-3; 7 nucleotides agree with TRBD2. Source material: naive T cells sorted from blood. DNA of the CDR3: TGTGCCACCAGTGGGAGGGAAGCGGGGTTCACAGATACGCAGTATTTT. It is translated as CATSGREAGFTDTQYF.